This T cell receptor (beta chain) was retrieved from a study of T cell responses to AZD1222 COVID-19 vaccine. Findings of the study overall: The study sampled repertoires only after the peak T cell response.

Clones were sequenced by immunoSEQ multiplex PCR, and TCRdb holds only the in-frame ones, with some missing. Of approximately 160,000 clones detected, around 94% appear once; the ten largest clones hold approximately 1%. Details on this clone: Its antigen is undetermined.

This CDR3 contains 9 residues. The germline V gene has CDR1 GTSNPN and CDR2 SVGIG (reference sequence). V was pared by 5 bases and J by 8 bases, with 3 bases between. The sequencing used peripheral blood, collected on day 0 of AZD1222 vaccination. The chain employs TRBV30 and TRBJ1-4; no clear D. The sequence came from an adult in good health. The CDR3 DNA follows: TGTGCCTGGGTCGAAAAACTGTTTTTT. This gives the protein CAWVEKLFF.